The text below deals with one TCR beta chain. This entry is derived from a study of neurological immune-mediated disorders. Template-switch 5'RACE cDNA synthesis added a 10-nucleotide unique molecular identifier. TCRdb redid the calling of the 5' RACE reads with MiXCR, one entry per CDR3 protein. Counted here are approximately 44,000 distinct CDR3 sequences, 14% occurring once; the ten biggest clones make up 3% to 4.5%. The CDR3 contains 13 residues. Looked up from germline, CDR1 is DFQATT and CDR2 is SNEGSKA (reference sequence). Deletions cut 1 base from V and 5 bases from J, with 11 bases between. The sample consisted of CD4+ T cells from blood. This receptor was identified in a woman aged 55-69 years with HTLV-1-associated myelopathy (HAM/TSP). The chain joins TRBV20-1 to TRBJ2-5; TRBD1 might be the D (6 bases). The CDR3 loop is CSARVGGGETQYF. CDR3 nucleotides: TGCAGTGCTAGAGTTGGGGGCGGGGAGACCCAGTACTTC.